This T cell receptor (beta chain) was sequenced during a study of shared clonotypes between healthy human individuals. Terminally differentiated effector memory CD45RA+ cells were left out of the naive CD8 fraction, which was CD45RO-negative and positively selected for CCR7. An even split of each subset's genomic DNA across several immunoSEQ plates was performed. Original handling: There were no quality scores in the junction-only immunoSEQ sequences, so filtering differed. The table came from immunoSEQ multiplex PCR; TCRdb's copy has only in-frame clones and leaves some out. V, J and clone size are taken as reported in that table, and D and trimming were inferred from the DNA itself. The sample lists approximately 810,000 clones; approximately 92% were seen once. The CDR3 is made up of 17 amino acids. CDR1 is SGDLS, CDR2 YYNGEE, per germline. V was pared by 0 bases and J by 0 bases, with 13 bases between.

This receptor was taken from a man aged 30 to 45 in good health. This chain connects TRBV9 to TRBJ2-1, with D perhaps matching TRBD2 (6 bases). The sample consisted of naive CD8+ T cells sorted from blood. The CDR3 DNA follows: TGTGCCAGCAGCGTAGCTTCGGCGGGGAGCTCCTACAATGAGCAGTTCTTC. Residues: CASSVASAGSSYNEQFF. The full variable domain, in which reference TRBV9 and TRBJ2-1 provide the parts outside the CDR3, is DSGVTQTPKHLITATGQRVTLRCSPRSGDLSVYWYQQSLDQGLQFLIQYYNGEERAKGNILERFSAQQFPDLHSELNLSSLELGDSALYFCASSVASAGSSYNEQFFGPGTRLTVL.